The rows below give T cell receptor beta chains drawn from one sample of a study of T cell responses to AZD1222 COVID-19 vaccine. Generated by immunoSEQ multiplex PCR, the TCRdb table keeps only in-frame clones and is missing some. The sample contains roughly 80,000 clones, around 90% of which appear only once. The specimen was peripheral blood, collected 28 days after the second AZD1222 dose. These receptors all come from an adult who received the AZD1222 COVID-19 vaccine. The CDR3 runs from the conserved cysteine through the conserved F or W. Each record gives: J gene, D gene, CDR3 length, V gene, clone size, CDR3 DNA, CDR3 protein. The D gene is left open where the match is weak. Some rows have no size entry. The others give once, few or many, or a class for an expanded clone.

TRBJ2-7 | - | 14 | TRBV18 | - | TGTGCCAGCTCACCAAGTGGGGCGGGCTACGAGCAGTACTTC | CASSPSGAGYEQYF
TRBJ2-1 | TRBD2 | 18 | TRBV14 | - | TGTGCCAGCAGCCCAGGGAGACTAGCGGGAGGGCCCTACAATGAGCAGTTCTTC | CASSPGRLAGGPYNEQFF
TRBJ2-1 | - | 15 | TRBV19 | - | TGTGCCAGTGGATCGGGAGCTGGCTTTTGGGATGAGCAGTTCTTC | CASGSGAGFWDEQFF
TRBJ1-1 | TRBD1 | 14 | TRBV5-1 | - | TGCGCCAGCAGGGGGACAGGGGGCTACACTGAAGCTTTCTTT | CASRGTGGYTEAFF
TRBJ2-3 | TRBD2 | 14 | TRBV5-6 | - | TGTGCCAGCAGCTTTACTAGCGCCACAGATACGCAGTATTTT | CASSFTSATDTQYF
TRBJ2-7 | - | 15 | TRBV5-4 | - | TGTGCCAGCAGCTACGGGGACTCCCGAGGGTACGAGCAGTACTTC | CASSYGDSRGYEQYF
TRBJ2-1 | TRBD1 | 13 | TRBV28 | - | TGTGCCAGCAGTAGGACAGGGGCCAATGAGCAGTTCTTC | CASSRTGANEQFF
TRBJ1-2 | - | 13 | TRBV12-3/TRBV12-4 | - | TGTGCCAGCAGACTGACAGGTTACGATGGCTACACCTTC | CASRLTGYDGYTF
TRBJ2-7 | - | 15 | TRBV24-1 | - | TGTGCCACCAGTGGCGCGGGGGCGGGGGCCTACGAGCAGTACTTC | CATSGAGAGAYEQYF
TRBJ1-5 | - | 13 | TRBV7-9 | - | TGTGCCAGCAGCTACAGGGTGGACCAGCCCCAGCATTTT | CASSYRVDQPQHF
TRBJ2-3 | - | 15 | TRBV2 | - | TGTGCCAGCAGTGAACGTAGCGGCCCCGCAGATACGCAGTATTTT | CASSERSGPADTQYF
TRBJ2-2 | - | 11 | TRBV18 | - | TGTGCCAGCTCACCGTCCTGGGAGCTGTTTTTT | CASSPSWELFF
TRBJ1-1 | - | 13 | TRBV30 | - | TGTGCCTGGAGAAATAGGAGGAACACTGAAGCTTTCTTT | CAWRNRRNTEAFF
TRBJ2-3 | - | 15 | TRBV27 | - | TGTGCCAGCAGTGGAGTAGGGCTGAGCACAGATACGCAGTATTTT | CASSGVGLSTDTQYF
TRBJ2-2 | TRBD2 | 16 | TRBV9 | - | TGTGCCAGCAGCGTAGGTTTGAGGCTAGCGGCCGGGGAGCTGTTTTTT | CASSVGLRLAAGELFF
TRBJ2-6 | - | 13 | TRBV11-2 | - | TGTGCCAGCAGCTTAGGTTTGGCCAACGTCCTGACTTTC | CASSLGLANVLTF
TRBJ2-4 | TRBD2 | 17 | TRBV7-9 | once | TGTGCCAGCAGCCCACGACTAGCGGGAATAGCCAAAAACATTCAGTACTTC | CASSPRLAGIAKNIQYF
TRBJ2-2 | - | 12 | TRBV18 | few | TGTGCCAGCTCACCCACGCCCGGGGAGCTGTTTTTT | CASSPTPGELFF
TRBJ2-3 | - | 15 | TRBV6-5 | - | TGTGCCAGCAGTAGCGACAGGCTCAGCACAGATACGCAGTATTTT | CASSSDRLSTDTQYF
TRBJ1-4 | TRBD1 | 16 | TRBV6-4 | - | TGTGCCAGCAGTGAATCGGGACAGGGTGCTAATGAAAAACTGTTTTTT | CASSESGQGANEKLFF
TRBJ2-7 | TRBD2 | 15 | TRBV5-1 | once | TGCGCCAGCAGCTTAGCACCGGGACTAGAACACGAGCAGTACTTC | CASSLAPGLEHEQYF
TRBJ2-2 | TRBD1 | 16 | TRBV28 | - | TGTGCCAGCAGGGAGGGACAGGGAGGATACACCGGGGAGCTGTTTTTT | CASREGQGGYTGELFF